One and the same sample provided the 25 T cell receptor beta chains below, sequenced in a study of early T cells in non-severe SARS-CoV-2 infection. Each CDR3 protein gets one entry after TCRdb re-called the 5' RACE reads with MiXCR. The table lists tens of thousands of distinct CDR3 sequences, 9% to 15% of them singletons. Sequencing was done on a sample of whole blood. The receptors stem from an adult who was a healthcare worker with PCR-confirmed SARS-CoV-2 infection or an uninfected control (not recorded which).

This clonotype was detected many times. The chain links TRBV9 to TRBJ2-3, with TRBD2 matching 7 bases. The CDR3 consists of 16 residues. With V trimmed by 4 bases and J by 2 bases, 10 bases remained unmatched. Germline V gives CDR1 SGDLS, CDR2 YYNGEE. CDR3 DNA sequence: TGTGCCAGCAGCTTAAGTTCCGGGGGGTCCACAGATACGCAGTATTTT. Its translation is CASSLSSGGSTDTQYF.

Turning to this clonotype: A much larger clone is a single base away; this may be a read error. CDR3 coding DNA: TGTGCCGGCAGCCAAGCCCTAGCAGATACGCAGTATTTT. Translating it yields CAGSQALADTQYF. The V gene is TRBV3-1, the J gene TRBJ2-3; the D is unclear. This CDR3 is 13 amino acids long. Germline loops: CDR1 LGHDT, CDR2 YNNKEL (reference sequence).

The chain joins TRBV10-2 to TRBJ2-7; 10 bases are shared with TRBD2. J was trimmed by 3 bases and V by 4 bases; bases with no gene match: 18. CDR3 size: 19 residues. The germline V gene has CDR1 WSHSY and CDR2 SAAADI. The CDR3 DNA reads TGCGCCAGCAGTGTCCCACCCCATCATAGCGGGGGGAACAACTACGAGCAGTACTTC. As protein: CASSVPPHHSGGNNYEQYF.

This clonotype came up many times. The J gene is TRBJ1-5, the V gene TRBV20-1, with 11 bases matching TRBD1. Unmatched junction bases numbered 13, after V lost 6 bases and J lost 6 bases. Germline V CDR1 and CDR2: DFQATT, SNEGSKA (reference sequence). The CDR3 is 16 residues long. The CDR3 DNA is TGCAGTGCCCCCCGTGGGGGACAGGGGGAATCTCAGCCCCAGCATTTT. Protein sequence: CSAPRGGQGESQPQHF.

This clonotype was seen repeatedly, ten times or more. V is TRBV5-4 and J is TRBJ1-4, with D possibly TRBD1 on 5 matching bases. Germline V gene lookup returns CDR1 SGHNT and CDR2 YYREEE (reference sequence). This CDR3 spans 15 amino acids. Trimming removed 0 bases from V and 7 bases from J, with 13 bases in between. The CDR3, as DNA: TGTGCCAGCAGCTTGGAACGAGGGAGGGGTGAAAAACTGTTTTTT. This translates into CASSLERGRGEKLFF.

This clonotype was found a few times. Here the CDR3 DNA reads TGTGCCAGCAGTCGCACAGATACGCAGTATTTT. It specifies CASSRTDTQYF. J is TRBJ2-3 and V is TRBV7-8, with no clear D. V was trimmed by 6 bases and J by 1 base, leaving 2 bases between them. Germline assignment: CDR1 SGHVS and CDR2 FQNEAQ. The CDR3 totals 11 residues.

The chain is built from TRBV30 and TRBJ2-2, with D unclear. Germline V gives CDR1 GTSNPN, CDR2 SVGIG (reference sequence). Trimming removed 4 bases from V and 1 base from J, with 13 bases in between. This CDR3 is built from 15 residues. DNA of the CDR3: TGTGCCTGGAATCGCGTGGGCTGGAACACCGGGGAGCTGTTTTTT. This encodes CAWNRVGWNTGELFF. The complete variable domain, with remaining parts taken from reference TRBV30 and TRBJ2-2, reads SQTIHQWPATLVQPVGSPLSLECTVEGTSNPNLYWYRQAAGRGLQLLFYSVGIGQISSEVPQNLSASRPQDRQFILSSKKLLLSDSGFYLCAWNRVGWNTGELFFGEGSRLTVL.

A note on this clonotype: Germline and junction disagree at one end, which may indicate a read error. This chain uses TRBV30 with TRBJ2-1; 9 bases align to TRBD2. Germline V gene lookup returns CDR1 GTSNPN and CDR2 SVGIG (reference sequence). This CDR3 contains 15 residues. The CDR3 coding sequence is TGTGCCTGGAGTGGTAGCGGGGGACTCGGAAATGAGCAGCTCTTC. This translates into CAWSGSGGLGNEQLF. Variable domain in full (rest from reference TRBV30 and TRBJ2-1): SQTIHQWPATLVQPVGSPLSLECTVEGTSNPNLYWYRQAAGRGLQLLFYSVGIGQISSEVPQNLSASRPQDRQFILSSKKLLLSDSGFYLCAWSGSGGLGNEQLFGPGTRLTVL.

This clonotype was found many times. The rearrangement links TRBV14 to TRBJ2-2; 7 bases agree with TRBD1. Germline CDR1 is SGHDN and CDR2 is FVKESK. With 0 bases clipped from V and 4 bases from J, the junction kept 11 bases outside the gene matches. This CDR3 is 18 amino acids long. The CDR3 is CASSQDGAGTVFTGELFF. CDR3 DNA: TGTGCCAGCAGCCAAGATGGCGCAGGGACAGTATTCACCGGGGAGCTGTTTTTT.

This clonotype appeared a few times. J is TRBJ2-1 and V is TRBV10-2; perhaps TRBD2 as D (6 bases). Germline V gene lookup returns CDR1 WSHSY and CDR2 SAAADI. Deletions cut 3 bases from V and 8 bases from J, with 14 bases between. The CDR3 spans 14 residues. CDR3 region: CASSDFGKRDEQFF. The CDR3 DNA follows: TGCGCCAGCAGTGACTTTGGGAAGCGGGATGAGCAGTTCTTC.

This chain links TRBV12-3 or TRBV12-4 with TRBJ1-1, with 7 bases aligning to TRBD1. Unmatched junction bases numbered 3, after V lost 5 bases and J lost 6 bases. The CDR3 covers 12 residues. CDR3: CASSPGTAEAFF. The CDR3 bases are TGTGCCAGCAGTCCCGGGACAGCTGAAGCTTTCTTT.

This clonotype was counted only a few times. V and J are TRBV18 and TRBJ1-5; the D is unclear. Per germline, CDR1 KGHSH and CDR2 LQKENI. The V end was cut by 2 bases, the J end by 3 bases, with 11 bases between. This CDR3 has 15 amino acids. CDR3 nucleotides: TGTGCCAGCTCACCATCCCAGGCGATCAATCAGCCCCAGCATTTT. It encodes CASSPSQAINQPQHF.

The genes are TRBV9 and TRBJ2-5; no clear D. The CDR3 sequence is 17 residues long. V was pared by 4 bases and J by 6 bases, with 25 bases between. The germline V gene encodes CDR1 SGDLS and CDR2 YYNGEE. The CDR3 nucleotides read TGTGCCAGCAGCTCAGAGGTGACCGATGTGGGCGAGAAGACCCAGTACTTC. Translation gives CASSSEVTDVGEKTQYF.

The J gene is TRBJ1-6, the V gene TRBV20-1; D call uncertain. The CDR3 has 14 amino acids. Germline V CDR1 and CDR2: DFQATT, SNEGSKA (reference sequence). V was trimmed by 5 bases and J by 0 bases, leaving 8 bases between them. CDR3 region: CSAGGSSYNSPLHF. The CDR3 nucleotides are TGCAGTGCTGGAGGGTCCTCCTATAATTCACCCCTCCACTTT.

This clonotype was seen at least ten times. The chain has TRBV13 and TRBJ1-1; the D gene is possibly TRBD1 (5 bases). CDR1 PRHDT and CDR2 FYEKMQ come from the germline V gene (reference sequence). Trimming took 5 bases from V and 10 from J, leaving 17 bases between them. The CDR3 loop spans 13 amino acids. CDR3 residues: CASSPRMGDGAFF. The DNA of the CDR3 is TGTGCCAGCAGCCCGCGGATGGGGGACGGAGCTTTCTTT.

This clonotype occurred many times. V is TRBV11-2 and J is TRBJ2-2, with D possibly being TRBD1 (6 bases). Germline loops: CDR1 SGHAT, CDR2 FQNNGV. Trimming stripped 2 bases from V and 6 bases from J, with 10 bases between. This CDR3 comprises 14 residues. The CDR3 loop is CASSLNRASGELFF. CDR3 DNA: TGTGCCAGCAGCTTAAACAGGGCTTCCGGGGAGCTGTTTTTT. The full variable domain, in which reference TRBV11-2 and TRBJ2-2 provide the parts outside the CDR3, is EAGVAQSPRYKIIEKRQSVAFWCNPISGHATLYWYQQILGQGPKLLIQFQNNGVVDDSQLPKDRFSAERLKGVDSTLKIQPAKLEDSAVYLCASSLNRASGELFFGEGSRLTVL.

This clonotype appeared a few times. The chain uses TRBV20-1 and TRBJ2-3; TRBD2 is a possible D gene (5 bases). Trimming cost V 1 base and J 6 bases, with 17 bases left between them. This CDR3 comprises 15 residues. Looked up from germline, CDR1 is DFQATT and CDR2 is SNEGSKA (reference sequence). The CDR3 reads CSARVASSVGDTQYF. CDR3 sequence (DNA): TGCAGTGCTAGAGTAGCTAGTAGCGTCGGGGATACGCAGTATTTT.

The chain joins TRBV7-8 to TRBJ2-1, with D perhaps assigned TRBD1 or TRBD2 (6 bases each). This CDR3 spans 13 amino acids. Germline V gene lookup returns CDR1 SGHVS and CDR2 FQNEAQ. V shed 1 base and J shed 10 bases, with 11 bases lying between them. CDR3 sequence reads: CASSLEQGGEQFF. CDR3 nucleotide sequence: TGTGCCAGCAGCTTAGAACAGGGAGGCGAGCAGTTCTTC.

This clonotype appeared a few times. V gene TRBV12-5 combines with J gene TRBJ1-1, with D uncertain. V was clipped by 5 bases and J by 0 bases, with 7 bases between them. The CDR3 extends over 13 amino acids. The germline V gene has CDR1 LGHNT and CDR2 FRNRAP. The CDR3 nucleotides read TGTGCTAGTGGTGCCGGGCTGAACACTGAAGCTTTCTTT. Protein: CASGAGLNTEAFF. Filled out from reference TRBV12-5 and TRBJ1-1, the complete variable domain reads DARVTQTPRHKVTEMGQEVTMRCQPILGHNTVFWYRQTMMQGLELLAYFRNRAPLDDSGMPKDRFSAEMPDATLATLKIQPSEPRDSAVYFCASGAGLNTEAFFGQGTRLTVV.

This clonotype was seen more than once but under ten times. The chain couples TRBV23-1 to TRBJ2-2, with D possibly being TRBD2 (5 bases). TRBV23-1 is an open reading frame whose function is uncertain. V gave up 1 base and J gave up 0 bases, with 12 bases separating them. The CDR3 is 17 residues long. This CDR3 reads CASSQWSGTTNTGELFF. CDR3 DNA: TGCGCCAGCAGTCAATGGTCGGGAACGACGAACACCGGGGAGCTGTTTTTT.

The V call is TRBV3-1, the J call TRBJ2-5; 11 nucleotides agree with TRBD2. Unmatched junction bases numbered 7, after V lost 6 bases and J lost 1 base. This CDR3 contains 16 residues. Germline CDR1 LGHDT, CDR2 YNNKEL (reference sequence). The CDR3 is CASRQTSGGLQETQYF. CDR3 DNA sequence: TGTGCCAGCAGACAAACTAGCGGGGGACTCCAAGAGACCCAGTACTTC.

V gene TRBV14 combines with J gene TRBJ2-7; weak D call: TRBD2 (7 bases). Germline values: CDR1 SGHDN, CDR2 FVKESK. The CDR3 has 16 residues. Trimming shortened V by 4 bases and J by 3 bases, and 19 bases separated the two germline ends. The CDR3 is CASSLRSSGGNYEQYF. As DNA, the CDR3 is TGTGCCAGCAGCCTTCGCAGTTCGGGGGGCAACTACGAGCAGTACTTC.

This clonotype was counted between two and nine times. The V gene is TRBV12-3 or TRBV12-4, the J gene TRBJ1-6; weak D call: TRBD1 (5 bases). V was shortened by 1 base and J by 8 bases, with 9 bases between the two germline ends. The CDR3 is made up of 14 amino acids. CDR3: CASSLGRDDSPLHF. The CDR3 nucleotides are TGTGCCAGCAGTTTAGGCAGGGATGATTCACCCCTCCACTTT.

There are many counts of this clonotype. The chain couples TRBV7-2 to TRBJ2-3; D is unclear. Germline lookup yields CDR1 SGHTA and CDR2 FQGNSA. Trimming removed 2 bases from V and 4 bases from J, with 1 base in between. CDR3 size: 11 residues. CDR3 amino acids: CASSLPDTQYF. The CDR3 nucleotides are TGTGCCAGCAGCTTACCAGATACGCAGTATTTT.

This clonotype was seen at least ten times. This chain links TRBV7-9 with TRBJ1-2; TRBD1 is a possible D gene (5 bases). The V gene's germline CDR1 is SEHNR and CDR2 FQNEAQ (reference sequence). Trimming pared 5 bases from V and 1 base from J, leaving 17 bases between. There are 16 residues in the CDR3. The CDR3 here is CASSGGANFLNYGYTF. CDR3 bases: TGTGCCAGCAGCGGGGGTGCAAATTTTCTTAACTATGGCTACACCTTC.